This is a list of T cell receptor beta chains from one sample in a study of CD8+ T cells in alopecia areata. Profiling relied on immunoSEQ multiplex PCR, and the TCRdb table lists in-frame clones only, not all of them. The table has over 200,000 clones, around three fifths seen once. The starting material was CD4+ T cells sorted from blood, obtained at week 4, from a patient treated with tofacitinib. The receptors derive from a human donor with alopecia areata. CDR3s include the opening cysteine and the closing phenylalanine or tryptophan. The order of the fields is clone size, J gene, D gene, V gene, CDR3 protein, CDR3 DNA. A D gene is named only where the DNA matches it firmly. Size values are once, few and many counts, or a class for expanded clones, and some rows have none.

>NA|TRBJ2-1|NA|TRBV7-2
CASSLAGLGTNEQFF
TGTGCCAGCAGCTTAGCAGGCCTCGGAACCAATGAGCAGTTCTTC
>NA|TRBJ1-5|NA|TRBV2
CASSPARQGGNQPQHF
TGTGCCAGCAGCCCCGCTCGGCAGGGTGGCAATCAGCCCCAGCATTTT
>NA|TRBJ1-2|TRBD1|TRBV27
CASSSADRGGYTF
TGTGCCAGCAGTTCCGCCGACAGGGGTGGCTACACCTTC
>NA|TRBJ2-7|NA|TRBV6-1
CASSSRQTASYEQYF
TGTGCCAGCAGTAGCAGGCAGACAGCCTCCTACGAGCAGTACTTC
>NA|TRBJ2-7|TRBD2|TRBV4-3
CASSQVSGGKEEQYF
TGCGCCAGCAGCCAAGTATCCGGGGGGAAGGAGGAGCAGTACTTC
>NA|TRBJ2-3|TRBD2|TRBV4-1
CASSQVGLAGSTDTQYF
TGCGCCAGCAGCCAAGTGGGACTAGCGGGGAGCACAGATACGCAGTATTTT
>NA|TRBJ2-3|TRBD1|TRBV29-1
CSVEGQGARTDTQYF
TGCAGCGTTGAAGGACAGGGGGCGAGGACAGATACGCAGTATTTT
>NA|TRBJ1-2|NA|TRBV29-1
CSVGASYGYTF
TGCAGCGTTGGGGCATCCTATGGCTACACCTTC
>NA|TRBJ2-7|TRBD1|TRBV5-1
CASSMGQGAYEQYF
TGCGCCAGCAGCATGGGACAGGGGGCCTACGAGCAGTACTTC
>NA|TRBJ1-1|NA|TRBV4-1
CASSQERGLEAFF
TGCGCCAGCAGCCAAGAACGGGGGTTGGAAGCTTTCTTT
>NA|TRBJ1-1|TRBD1|TRBV7-9
CASSSGQVTHTEAFF
TGTGCCAGCAGCTCGGGACAGGTAACCCACACTGAAGCTTTCTTT
>NA|TRBJ1-4|TRBD1|TRBV27
CASLRDSHF
TGTGCCAGCCTCCGGGACAGTCATTTT
>few|TRBJ2-3|NA|TRBV29-1
CSVEDPKSSTDTQYF
TGCAGCGTTGAAGACCCGAAGTCGAGCACAGATACGCAGTATTTT
>NA|TRBJ2-7|NA|TRBV6-5
CASSYSPVTDYEQYF
TGTGCCAGCAGTTACTCGCCTGTCACCGATTACGAGCAGTACTTC
>few|TRBJ1-4|NA|TRBV20-1
CSAFRGEKLFF
TGCAGTGCTTTCCGTGGTGAAAAACTGTTTTTT
>NA|TRBJ1-5|TRBD1|TRBV11-1
CASSPRGQGNQPQHF
TGTGCCAGCAGCCCCAGGGGACAGGGCAATCAGCCCCAGCATTTT
>NA|TRBJ1-1|NA|TRBV7-9
CASSLGPSEAFF
TGTGCCAGCAGCTTAGGCCCTAGTGAAGCTTTCTTT
>few|TRBJ2-4|NA|TRBV11-2
CASSLGRELGNIQYF
TGTGCCAGCAGCTTAGGGCGGGAACTAGGGAACATTCAGTACTTC